This paragraph reports one TCR beta chain. The antigen it binds to is not known. No quality values exist for individual bases; no much larger clone is one base distant. Library generation was performed with the immunoSEQ multiplex PCR assay. The multiplex PCR relied on a mix of 60 forward primers for TCR Vbeta segments and 13 reverse primers for TCR Jbeta segments. A multiplex PCR assay on genomic DNA amplified the CDR3 region of rearranged TCR beta genes. Amplified TCR beta libraries were sequenced as 87-base-pair reads on the Illumina HiSeq System. In the original analysis: Across the roughly 700 repertoires, a later analysis counted about 81 million unique TCR beta chains, 9.5 million to 13 million of which were shared by at least two donors. To remove PCR and sequencing errors, raw reads were error-corrected and collapsed into unique sequences using a nearest-neighbor algorithm that merged closely related sequences. V, D and J gene segments were assigned by aligning CDR3 sequences to IMGT reference sequences. For a sequence to be retained, a match of at least six nucleotides was required to both a V gene segment and a J gene segment. Rearrangements were called productive when the CDR3 lacked stop codons and stayed in frame with V and J; all others were non-productive. CDR3 was defined according to IMGT convention as the region running from the second conserved V-encoded cysteine to the conserved J-encoded phenylalanine. In an earlier analysis of more than 550 of the donors, sequences lacking an unambiguous match to a single V gene segment were excluded. An earlier analysis of a few hundred of the donors classified V segments as functional when productive rearrangements were above 56.7% and as segregating when the standard deviation between donors was above 5%. To diagnose cytomegalovirus status from the catalog of TCR beta chain sequences, a statistical classification framework was built. In a later analysis, TCR nucleotide sequences were compared against IMGT/GENE-DB human TR gene sequences so that V and J genes could be assigned. A later analysis assigned CDR3 sequences and most-parsimonious VDJ recombination scenarios with the TCRdist pipeline. In a later analysis, each TCR beta chain was defined by its CDR3 amino acid sequence together with its V-gene family, and reads lacking a unique V-gene family were excluded. As a way to deal with suspected cross-contamination and a sequencing artifact, a later analysis dropped 450 to 600 nucleotide sequences that were highly shared and had low generation probability. In a later analysis, a clonal expansion index was calculated for each public chain from normalized within-repertoire ranks of inferred template counts. A later analysis computed generation probabilities with a VDJ recombination model fitted to out-of-frame rearrangements, and checked the results against IGoR. In a later analysis, hypergeometric tests were used to score TCR-TCR, TCR-HLA and TCR-CMV co-occurrence, with a repertoire-size bias correction applied to TCR pairs. A later analysis estimated false discovery rates by permuting HLA or CMV assignments 20 times. In a later analysis, co-occurring TCRs were grouped using DBSCAN, with TCRdist sequence similarity added in when clustering inside HLA-allele-positive subsets. Repertoires with fewer than 30,000 or more than 120,000 public chains were left out of co-occurrence clustering, as were four to six repertoires with anomalous nucleotide sharing. The clones in this table, taken by TCRdb from immuneACCESS, are in-frame only. Not every clone is retained; where verified, under half of the shortfall comes from an unresolved V gene, and the cause of the rest is unknown. That table furnishes V, J and clone size, whereas the DNA furnished D and trimming. The sample records 140,000 or so clones, around four fifths of which are singletons. More than 2% of the sample is taken by the ten largest.

The cohort was made up of 666 healthy bone marrow donors. All cohort members were sampled while nominally healthy, although unrecorded immune exposures were likely present. The donor tested CMV seronegative, placing the donor among the approximately 400 seronegative members of the cohort. Each donor provided a peripheral blood sample, and peripheral blood mononuclear cells were used for TCR beta sequencing. Genomic DNA extraction from the blood cell samples was performed with the Qiagen DNeasy Blood Extraction Kit. The source of the sample is a study of cytomegalovirus exposure and HLA in healthy donors (dated by TCRdb to about 2017). Regarding the complete study: An earlier analysis of some 600 of the donors reported about 280 Gb of sequence data and around 110 million unique TCR beta sequences obtained from around 180 million T cells. Roughly 300 gigabases of sequencing data and around 85 million unique TCR sequences made up an early release that covered 640 HLA-typed donors. Of the roughly 400 genotyped donors, 75% to 85% were placed in the genetic ancestry cluster associated with self-reported Caucasian donors. The study aimed to test whether cataloging public T cell receptors could reveal signatures of past pathogen exposure. The T cell repertoires of several hundred subjects were profiled by immunosequencing and related to cytomegalovirus serostatus. A separate validation cohort of about 110 different subjects was used in addition to the approximately 700-subject first cohort. To predict cytomegalovirus infection status, the study brought together high-throughput TCR immunosequencing, statistical association of individual TCRs with disease status, and machine learning. A later analysis re-analyzed previously published TCR beta repertoires from 660 or so donors and added high-resolution HLA genotyping to study TCR occurrence patterns. Rather than drawing on any new phenotypic data, the later analysis identified candidate immune exposures from TCR beta sequences and the way those sequences occurred across donors. In an earlier analysis of roughly 540 of the donors, high-throughput TCR beta sequencing was used to judge whether each TCR beta V gene segment behaved as functional or pseudogenic. Donor age, sex, ethnicity and CMV serostatus were collected together with the repertoire data. A later genetic analysis took genome-wide SNP genotypes for about three fifths of the roughly 700 donors and used that subset as a discovery cohort. Every repertoire in the discovery cohort had been generated on one and the same sequencing platform. Class I and class II HLA loci were covered by the typing at four-digit resolution. Typing coverage differed by locus: A, B, C, DRB1 and DQB1 were typed in about 620-640 donors, DQA1 in about 560, DPA1 in roughly 590, and DPB1 in roughly 470. About five DR-DQ haplotypes were treated as single units for association and clustering because of strong linkage in the cohort. On average, roughly 250,000 unique TCR beta nucleotide sequences were sequenced per donor among 350 to 400 genotyped donors of the cohort, with roughly 18% of those sequences being non-productive.

Study-wide findings and limitations: A group of highly shared sequence variants was considered likely to be a technical artifact of the sequencing pipeline. In a later analysis, around 17,000 TCR beta sequences were associated with specific HLA alleles at a false discovery rate of 0.05. In a later analysis, the rate of TCR association differed among HLA loci, with DRB1 alleles having the most associated TCRs and HLA-C alleles having the fewest. Cytomegalovirus status was reported to be diagnosed by the classifier with high specificity and sensitivity in both the original and validation cohorts. Because some donors lacked HLA typing at each locus, the association tests relied only on the typed subset. According to a later genetic analysis, donors in an Asian-associated ancestry cluster had fewer N-insertions in productive TCRs than the approximately 630-donor mean. A further reported finding was that TCR beta sequences accurately predicted the HLA-A and HLA-B alleles for most subjects in the first cohort. Immune exposure information for the cohort was limited to CMV serostatus. Because the 87-base-pair reads could not distinguish some IMGT-functional V segments, including TRBV6-2 and TRBV6-3, those segments were excluded. This cohort had only TCR beta chains sequenced, and the lack of alpha or paired-chain data limited which features could be detected. Correlated functional status among segregating V segments might be attributable to linkage disequilibrium, but an unknown experimental factor could not be ruled out. Most TCR sequences were observed very rarely across donors, whereas some public TCRs were present in many individuals. According to the authors, the approach could potentially be generalized to other disease states and immunological phenotypes. In a later analysis, HLA-associated TCR beta chains showed more clonal expansion and lower generation probabilities than non-associated chains that were equally common. In a later analysis, several top co-occurrence clusters were reported to appear linked to parvovirus B19, influenza, CMV and Epstein-Barr virus. The earlier analysis of a few hundred of the donors excluded some 16 rarely observed V segments, including chromosome 9 orphons, because counts were too low. V-gene and J-gene trimming of TCR beta chains was associated with a missense DCLRE1C variant in a later genetic analysis, and the association was replicated in an independent cohort. Sequencing depth was assumed to be roughly uniform across donors in the presence/absence analyses, though that assumption may not hold. The study listed around 160 TCR beta chains as associated with cytomegalovirus. An earlier analysis of around 600 of the donors showed that most TCR beta V segments appeared in productive rearrangements either about 90% or about 30% of the time, which broadly matched IMGT annotations. According to a later analysis, most CMV-associated TCR beta chains appeared to be HLA-restricted, and the HLA associations seemed to be driven largely by CMV exposure. In vitro tests confirmed that a few of the cytomegalovirus-associated TCR beta chains recognize cytomegalovirus antigens. When HLA alleles, especially DR and DQ, strongly co-occurred, TCR associations were difficult to assign to individual alleles.

Trimming costs V 4 bases and J 6 bases, and their ends lie 11 bases apart. CDR3 length: 13 amino acids, cysteine to phenylalanine. This entry keeps only the CDR3 DNA: 39 bases, framed from base 1. Looking up the germline V gene yields CDR1 SGHTA and CDR2 FQGTGA. What was sequenced was PBMCs. The TCR comes from a boy between 2 and 15 years old in good health and CMV-seronegative. The V and J genes are TRBV7-3 and TRBJ2-3, with the D gene too uncertain to name. The CDR3 protein is CASSSMTGDTQYF. The DNA sequence is as follows: TGTGCCAGCAGCTCAATGACCGGGGATACGCAGTATTTT.